This TCR beta chain was recovered during a study of T cells of healthy individuals. MiXCR was run by TCRdb on the 5' RACE reads, yielding one entry per CDR3 protein. The profile covers tens of thousands of distinct CDR3 sequences, with roughly 17% appearing a single time and 4% to 5% taken by the ten largest. This CDR3 is built from 16 residues. In germline, CDR1 is SGHRS, CDR2 YFSETQ. V shed 0 bases and J shed 0 bases, with 10 bases lying between them. A few counts support this clonotype. This TCR derives from a human donor in good health. The chain has TRBV5-1 and TRBJ2-1; the D is unclear. The CDR3 DNA reads as TGCGCCAGCAGCTTGGACCTGGGAAGCTCCTACAATGAGCAGTTCTTC. Translating gives CASSLDLGSSYNEQFF.